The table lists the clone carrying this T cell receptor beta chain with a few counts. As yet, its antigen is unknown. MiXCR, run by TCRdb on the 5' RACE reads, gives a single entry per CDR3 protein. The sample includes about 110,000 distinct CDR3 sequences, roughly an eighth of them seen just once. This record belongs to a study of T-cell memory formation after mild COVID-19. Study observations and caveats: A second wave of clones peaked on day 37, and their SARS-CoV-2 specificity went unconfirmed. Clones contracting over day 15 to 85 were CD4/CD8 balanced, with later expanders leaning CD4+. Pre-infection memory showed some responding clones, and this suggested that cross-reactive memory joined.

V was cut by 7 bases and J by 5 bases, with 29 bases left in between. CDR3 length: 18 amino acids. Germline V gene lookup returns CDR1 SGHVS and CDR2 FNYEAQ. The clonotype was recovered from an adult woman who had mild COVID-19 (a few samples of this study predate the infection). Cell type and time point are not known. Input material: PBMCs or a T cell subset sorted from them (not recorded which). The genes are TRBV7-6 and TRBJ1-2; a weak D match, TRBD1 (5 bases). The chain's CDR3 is CASTPAGFASSALYGYTF. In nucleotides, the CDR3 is TGTGCCAGCACCCCTGCAGGGTTCGCTTCTTCGGCCCTTTATGGCTACACCTTC.